The following is a T cell receptor (beta chain) sequence with its context. Its cognate antigen is unknown. 5'RACE template switching generated TCR cDNA, adding a universal primer site and UMIs. TCRdb re-analysed the 5' RACE reads in MiXCR, keeping a single row per CDR3 protein. The sample carries a few hundred thousand distinct CDR3 sequences, roughly 8% recorded once. This entry comes from a study of T cells after yellow fever vaccination. Study-level information: SMART-Seq v4 Ultra Low Input prepared libraries from low-cell fractions. Broader study findings: A small proportion of clonotypes was detected in both the CD4 and CD8 compartments.

V was clipped by 8 bases and J by 2 bases, with 7 bases between them. The CDR3 sequence is 13 residues long. CDR1 and CDR2 from the germline V gene are MDHEN and SYDVKM. This chain links TRBV28 with TRBJ2-6, with a possible D match to TRBD1 (6 bases). The sample in question was PBMCs, obtained more than 40 days after the first yellow fever vaccination. The clonotype comes from a man aged 18 to 30 who received the YFV17D yellow fever vaccine. CDR3 amino acids: CASSGAGANVLTF. The CDR3 DNA sequence: TGTGCCAGCTCAGGGGCTGGGGCCAACGTCCTGACTTTC.